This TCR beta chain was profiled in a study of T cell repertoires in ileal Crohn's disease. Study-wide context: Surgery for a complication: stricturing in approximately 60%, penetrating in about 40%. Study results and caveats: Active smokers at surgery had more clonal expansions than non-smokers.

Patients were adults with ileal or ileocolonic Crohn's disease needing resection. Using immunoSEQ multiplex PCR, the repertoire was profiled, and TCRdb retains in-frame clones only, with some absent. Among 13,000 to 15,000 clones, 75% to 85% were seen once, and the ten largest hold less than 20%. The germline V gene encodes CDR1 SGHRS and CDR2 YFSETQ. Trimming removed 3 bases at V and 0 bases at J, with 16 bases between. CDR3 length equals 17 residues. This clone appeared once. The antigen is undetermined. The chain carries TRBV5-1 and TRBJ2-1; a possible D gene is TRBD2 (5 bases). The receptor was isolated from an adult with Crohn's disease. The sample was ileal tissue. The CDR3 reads CASSSSTRRSSYNEQFF. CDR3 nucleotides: TGCGCCAGCAGCTCCTCCACTAGAAGGAGCTCCTACAATGAGCAGTTCTTC.